This TCR beta chain was captured by sequencing in a study of OX40 agonist ivuxolimab in advanced cancers. On this clone itself: Its target is unknown.

Overall study results and limits: Among expanded peripheral T cells, antigen specificity went undetermined.

V lost 2 bases, J lost 1 base, and 5 bases lay in between. Germline V gives CDR1 SEHNR, CDR2 FQNEAQ (reference sequence). The CDR3 runs 14 residues. The timepoints at which blood was sampled were baseline, cycle 4 day 1, and cycle 7 day 1. The table came from immunoSEQ multiplex PCR; TCRdb's copy has only in-frame clones and leaves some out. This table holds about 51,000 clones, around 73% found once. J is TRBJ2-2 and V is TRBV7-9, with D perhaps TRBD1 (5 bases). The receptor comes from an adult with an advanced solid tumor such as melanoma, head and neck, liver or kidney cancer. The sequenced sample was CD4+ or CD8+ T cells sorted from blood, obtained in a trial of the OX40 agonist ivuxolimab. CDR3 nucleotide sequence: TGTGCCAGCAGCTTACAGGGGAACACCGGGGAGCTGTTTTTT. It specifies CASSLQGNTGELFF.